These 2 T cell receptor beta chains were sequenced from one sample in a study of regulatory T cells in long-lasting Graves disease. Time point of the sample: persistent/refractory GD, antithyroid drugs over 5 years with positive TRAb. RNA isolated from PBMCs was used to make the TCR library. Both iRepertoire HTBI primers and Arm-PCR of CDR3 regions were used to build the TCR beta libraries. Using its own MiXCR run on the multiplex PCR reads, TCRdb lists one record per CDR3 protein. The sample includes a few hundred thousand distinct CDR3 sequences, about 20% of them seen just once. Sample: peripheral blood mononuclear cells (PBMCs), taken when the disease was refractory, from a patient treated with antithyroid drugs. These receptor sequences come from a female donor with Graves disease.

At least ten counts were recorded for this clonotype. The chain recombines TRBV2 with TRBJ1-2, with D perhaps TRBD1 (6 bases). Germline CDR1 reads SNHLY; CDR2 reads FYNNEI. Trimming cost V 4 bases and J 8 bases, with 14 bases left between them. The CDR3 covers 13 residues. In DNA, the CDR3 is TGTGCCAGCAGTGGGTTTAACAGGGACGGCTACACCTTC. Its translation: CASSGFNRDGYTF.

This clonotype showed up just a few times. The chain is built from TRBV20-1 and TRBJ1-1, with D hard to call. The CDR3 length is 12 residues. With 6 bases removed from V and 12 bases from J, the gap between germline ends came to 20 bases. In germline, CDR1 is DFQATT, CDR2 SNEGSKA (reference sequence). CDR3 in amino acids: CSANPRNPGSFF. The CDR3 DNA is TGCAGTGCAAACCCCCGGAACCCCGGATCTTTCTTT.